The rows below give T cell receptor beta chains drawn from one sample of a study of blood T cell repertoires in COVID-19. Some clones are missing from TCRdb's copy, which holds only in-frame ones; the method was immunoSEQ multiplex PCR. The table has around 300,000 clones, about 88% seen once. The material sequenced was PBMCs or T cells enriched from blood (not recorded which). The source is a woman aged 45-65 years who had recovered from COVID-19. CDR3s include the opening cysteine and the closing phenylalanine or tryptophan. The D gene is left open where the match is weak. Only some rows state a clone size, as once, few, many or a class for expanded clones.

J gene,clone size,D gene,V gene,CDR3 DNA,CDR3 protein
TRBJ2-1,-,TRBD2,TRBV18,TGTGCCAGCTCTCCCCCCGGGACTAGGACCTACAATGAGCAGTTCTTC,CASSPPGTRTYNEQFF
TRBJ2-3,once,TRBD1,TRBV2,TGTGCCAGCCTATTACAGGGGACAAGCACAGATACGCAGTATTTT,CASLLQGTSTDTQYF
TRBJ2-7,-,-,TRBV19,TGTGCCAGTAGTACTCAGGGTTCCCTTGGGGAGCAGTACTTC,CASSTQGSLGEQYF
TRBJ2-5,-,TRBD2,TRBV11-2,TGTGCCAGCAGCTTAGGGGGCCTAGCGGGAGGGAAGGCAGAGACCCAGTACTTC,CASSLGGLAGGKAETQYF
TRBJ2-1,-,-,TRBV2,TGTGCCAGCAGTGGCACCCGACTAGGAAGCAATGAGCAGTTCTTC,CASSGTRLGSNEQFF
TRBJ2-1,-,TRBD1,TRBV29-1,TGCAGCGGGGGACAGGGGGCGATTGATGAGCAGTTCTTC,CSGGQGAIDEQFF
TRBJ1-2,once,TRBD1,TRBV28,TGTGCCAGCAGTTTTGCCAGGGGGCGGTTTGGCTACACCTTC,CASSFARGRFGYTF
TRBJ2-4,-,TRBD2,TRBV6-5,TGTGCCAGCAAGGAGGGAGGGGACAAAAACATTCAGTACTTC,CASKEGGDKNIQYF
TRBJ1-5,-,-,TRBV6-5,TGTGCCAGCAAGGAGGGTAGCCAGATCATTCAGCCCCAGCATTTT,CASKEGSQIIQPQHF
TRBJ2-2,-,TRBD1,TRBV27,TGTGCCAGCAGTGACAGGGGGCGGACCGGGGAGCTGTTTTTT,CASSDRGRTGELFF
TRBJ1-2,-,TRBD1,TRBV6-2/TRBV6-3,TGTGCCAGCAGTCGGGACAGCAACTATGGCTACACCTTC,CASSRDSNYGYTF
TRBJ1-5,-,TRBD1,TRBV18,TGTGCCAGCACGCAGGGGGCTGGCAATCAGCCCCAGCATTTT,CASTQGAGNQPQHF
TRBJ1-5,-,TRBD1,TRBV19,TGTGCCAGTATCTCCGGGACAGGGACTCAGCCCCAGCATTTT,CASISGTGTQPQHF
TRBJ2-7,once,-,TRBV11-1,TGTGCCAGCTCATTTAGCTCGGTCGGCAACTCGGGAGAGCAGTACTTC,CASSFSSVGNSGEQYF
TRBJ1-2,-,TRBD1,TRBV30,TGTGCCTGGAGTTTCCGGGACAGCTTAATCTATGGCTACACCTTC,CAWSFRDSLIYGYTF